What follows describes a single TCR beta chain. The germline gene is not matched at one end of the junction; a read error may be the cause. This specimen comes from a study of blood T cell repertoires in COVID-19. As for the study in general: Sites across the United States, Italy and Spain contributed samples from acute and convalescent COVID-19. T cells, B-cell-depleted T cells, or PBMCs supplied cDNA or gDNA.

The CDR3 is made up of 14 amino acids. The germline V gene encodes CDR1 SSHAT and CDR2 FNYEAQ (reference sequence). Generated by immunoSEQ multiplex PCR, the TCRdb table keeps only in-frame clones and is missing some. The data show a few hundred thousand clones, roughly 87% seen once. The sequence was obtained from a woman between 40 and 55 years old who had recovered from COVID-19. Sequencing was carried out using peripheral blood. The chain combines TRBV7-7 with TRBJ2-2; 10 nucleotides agree with TRBD2. This CDR3 is CASSLAGDTGELFF. The CDR3 DNA reads as TGTGCCAGCAGCCTAGCGGGAGACACCGGGGAGCTGTTTTTT.